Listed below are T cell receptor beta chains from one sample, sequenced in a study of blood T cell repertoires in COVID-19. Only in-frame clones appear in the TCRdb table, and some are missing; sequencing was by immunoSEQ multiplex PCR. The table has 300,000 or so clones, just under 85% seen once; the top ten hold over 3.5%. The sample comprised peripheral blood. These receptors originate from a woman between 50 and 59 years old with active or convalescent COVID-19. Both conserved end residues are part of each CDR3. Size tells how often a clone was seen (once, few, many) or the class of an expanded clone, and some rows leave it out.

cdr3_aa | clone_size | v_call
CASSPPKGTGLDEQFF | - | TRBV18
CASSRTSPGEQFF | - | TRBV6-2/TRBV6-3
CASRPSGSSYEQYF | - | TRBV28
CASSPGTANQPQHF | once | TRBV7-9
CASSGLAGGEQFF | - | TRBV5-1
CASSDRVLGNSPLHF | many | TRBV6-1
CSVADRGLPNTEAFF | - | TRBV29-1
CASSFGGGPYEQYF | - | TRBV27
CASNPGLNNNQPQHF | - | TRBV19
CASSPPDRSGGYTF | - | TRBV18
CASSQLRGLGNEQFF | - | TRBV6-5
CASSLDRTSVHEQFF | - | TRBV7-9
CASRGGGSYNEQFF | once | TRBV28
CASSLGRTSGNTGELFF | - | TRBV7-9
CASSLDPRTEDTQYF | - | TRBV11-2
CASSQEATVKNIQYF | - | TRBV3-1/TRBV3-2
CAWGLSRANTGELFF | - | TRBV30
CASSYSISGPPAQYF | - | TRBV6-5
CASSQTSGFPRTDTQYF | - | TRBV4-2
CASSRIASGRLGTDTQYF | few | TRBV5-6
CASTSSSGNTIYF | - | TRBV7-9
CASSKGINRGGTEAFF | - | TRBV11-2
CASSPPPGNTEAFF | - | TRBV18
CASSRDRDNGYTF | - | TRBV12-3/TRBV12-4
CASSIGLDSYNEQFF | - | TRBV27
CASSSGGTGTNEKLFF | - | TRBV27
CASSLASGRVVGYTF | - | TRBV5-1
CASTPGPDTQYF | once | TRBV28
CASSLTGYEQYF | - | TRBV13
CSASPVAGGQETQYF | - | TRBV20-1
CASSPPPYNEQFF | - | TRBV13
CASSWTSNEKLFF | - | TRBV2
CASSLPNRGKNIQYF | - | TRBV18
CASSLGASGSTDTQYF | - | TRBV11-2
CASSLTLWGYTF | few | TRBV7-9
CASSERGPNTEAFF | - | TRBV6-1
CASSQFRERGFGKLFF | - | TRBV23-1
CASSLAGRAGGFF | - | TRBV5-4
CASSQGTGGTGETQYF | - | TRBV4-2
CASSLVQYTEAFF | - | TRBV5-1
CASSLDLAGVGETQYF | - | TRBV7-9
CASRYQGFQETQYF | - | TRBV3-1/TRBV3-2
CASSQAPTPTYEQYF | - | TRBV3-1/TRBV3-2
CASSGRSVGNEQFF | few | TRBV5-1
CASSIFAGGAYNEQFF | - | TRBV19
CASSRGGGVGTYEQYF | - | TRBV5-6
CASSLAELADTQYF | few | TRBV5-1
CASSMPTGTGSKTQYF | - | TRBV28
CASSPEDRGLRTNEKLFF | - | TRBV21-1